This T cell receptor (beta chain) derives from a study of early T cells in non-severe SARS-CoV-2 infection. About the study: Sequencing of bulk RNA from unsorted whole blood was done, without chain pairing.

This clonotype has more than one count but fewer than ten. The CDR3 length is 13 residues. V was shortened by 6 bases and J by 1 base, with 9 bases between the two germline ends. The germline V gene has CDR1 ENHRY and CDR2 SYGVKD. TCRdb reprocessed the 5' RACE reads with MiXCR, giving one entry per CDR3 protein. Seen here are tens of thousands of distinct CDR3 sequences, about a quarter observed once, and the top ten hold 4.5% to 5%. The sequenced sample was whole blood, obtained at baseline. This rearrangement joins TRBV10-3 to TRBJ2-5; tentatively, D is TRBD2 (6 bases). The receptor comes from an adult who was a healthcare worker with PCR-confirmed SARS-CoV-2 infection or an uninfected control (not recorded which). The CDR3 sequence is CAIRVEGQETQYF. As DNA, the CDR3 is TGTGCCATCAGGGTGGAGGGCCAAGAGACCCAGTACTTC.